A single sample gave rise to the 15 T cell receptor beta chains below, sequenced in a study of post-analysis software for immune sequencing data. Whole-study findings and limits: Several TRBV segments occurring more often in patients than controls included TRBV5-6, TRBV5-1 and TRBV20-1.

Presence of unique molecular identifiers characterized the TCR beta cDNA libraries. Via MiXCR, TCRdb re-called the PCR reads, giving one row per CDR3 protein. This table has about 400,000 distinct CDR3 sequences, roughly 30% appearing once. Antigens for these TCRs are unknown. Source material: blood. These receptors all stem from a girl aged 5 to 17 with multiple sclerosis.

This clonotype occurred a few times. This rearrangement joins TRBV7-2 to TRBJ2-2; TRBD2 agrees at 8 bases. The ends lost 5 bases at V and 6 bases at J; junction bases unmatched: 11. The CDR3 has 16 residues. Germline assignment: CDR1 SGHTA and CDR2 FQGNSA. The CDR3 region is CASSPPGGGSAGELFF. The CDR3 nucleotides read TGTGCCAGCAGCCCCCCGGGGGGGGGTTCTGCCGGGGAGCTGTTTTTT. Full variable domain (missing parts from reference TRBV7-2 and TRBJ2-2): GAGVSQSPSNKVTEKGKDVELRCDPISGHTALYWYRQSLGQGLEFLIYFQGNSAPDKSGLPSDRFSAERTGGSVSTLTIQRTQQEDSAVYLCASSPPGGGSAGELFFGEGSRLTVL.

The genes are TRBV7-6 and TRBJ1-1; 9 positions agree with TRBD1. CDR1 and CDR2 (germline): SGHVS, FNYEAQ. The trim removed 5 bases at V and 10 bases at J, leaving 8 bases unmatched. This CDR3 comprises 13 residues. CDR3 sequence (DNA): TGTGCCAGCAGCCCCCGGGACAGGGAGGGAGCTTTCTTT. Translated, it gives CASSPRDREGAFF.

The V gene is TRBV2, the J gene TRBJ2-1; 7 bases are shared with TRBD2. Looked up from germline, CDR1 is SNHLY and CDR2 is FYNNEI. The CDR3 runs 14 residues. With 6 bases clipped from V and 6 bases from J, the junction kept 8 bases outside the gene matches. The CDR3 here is CASRVGGGANEQFF. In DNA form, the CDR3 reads TGTGCCAGCAGGGTTGGGGGGGGAGCCAATGAGCAGTTCTTC.

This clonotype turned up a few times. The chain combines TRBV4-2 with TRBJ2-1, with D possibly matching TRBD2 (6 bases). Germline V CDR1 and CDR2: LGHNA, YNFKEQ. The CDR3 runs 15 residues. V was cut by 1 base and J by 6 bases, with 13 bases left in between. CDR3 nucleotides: TGTGCCAGCAGCCAAGGGCGCGGGGAGGTCAATGAGCAGTTCTTC. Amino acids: CASSQGRGEVNEQFF.

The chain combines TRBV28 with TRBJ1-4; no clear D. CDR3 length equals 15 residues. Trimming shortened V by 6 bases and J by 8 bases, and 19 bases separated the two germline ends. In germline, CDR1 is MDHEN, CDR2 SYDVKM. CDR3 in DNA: TGTGCCAGCAGATCCGCAGGTCAAGGGCAGGAAAAACTGTTTTTT. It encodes CASRSAGQGQEKLFF.

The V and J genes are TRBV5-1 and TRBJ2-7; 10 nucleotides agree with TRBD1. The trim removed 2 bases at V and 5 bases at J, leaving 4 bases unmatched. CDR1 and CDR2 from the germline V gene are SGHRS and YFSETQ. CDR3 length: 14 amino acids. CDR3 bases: TGCGCCAGCAGCTTTAGACAGGGGGCCCACGAGCAGTACTTC. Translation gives CASSFRQGAHEQYF.

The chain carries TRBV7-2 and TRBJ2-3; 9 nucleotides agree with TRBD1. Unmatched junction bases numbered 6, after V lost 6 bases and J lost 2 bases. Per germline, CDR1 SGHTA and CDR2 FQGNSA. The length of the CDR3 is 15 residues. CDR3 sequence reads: CASRQTGGFTDTQYF. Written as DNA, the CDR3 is TGTGCCAGCAGGCAGACAGGGGGGTTCACAGATACGCAGTATTTT.

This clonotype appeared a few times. This CDR3 reads CASSSSPGQGYEQYF. The CDR3 DNA reads TGCGCCAGCAGCTCTTCCCCGGGACAGGGCTACGAGCAGTACTTC. J is TRBJ2-7 and V is TRBV5-1, with TRBD1 matching over 9 bases. Germline values: CDR1 SGHRS, CDR2 YFSETQ. The V and J ends lost 3 bases and 3 bases, in that order; junction bases with no gene match: 7. The CDR3 totals 15 residues. The variable domain in full, completed from reference TRBV5-1 and TRBJ2-7, reads KAGVTQTPRYLIKTRGQQVTLSCSPISGHRSVSWYQQTPGQGLQFLFEYFSETQRNKGNFPGRFSGRQFSNSRSEMNVSTLELGDSALYLCASSSSPGQGYEQYFGPGTRLTVT.

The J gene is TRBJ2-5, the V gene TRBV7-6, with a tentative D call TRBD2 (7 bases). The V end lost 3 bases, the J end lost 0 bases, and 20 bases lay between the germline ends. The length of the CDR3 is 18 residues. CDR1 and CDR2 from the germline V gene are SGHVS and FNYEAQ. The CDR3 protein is CASSLGVRGRGHQETQYF. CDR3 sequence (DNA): TGTGCCAGCAGCTTGGGCGTTCGTGGGCGGGGGCACCAAGAGACCCAGTACTTC.

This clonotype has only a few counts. The CDR3 reads CASSQDTTVTDTQYF. The DNA for the CDR3 is TGCGCCAGCAGCCAAGATACCACAGTTACAGATACGCAGTATTTT. This sequence joins TRBV4-3 and TRBJ2-3; unclear D gene. V lost 0 bases, J lost 3 bases, and 10 bases lay in between. This CDR3 spans 15 amino acids. CDR1 and CDR2 (germline): LGHNA, YSLEER.

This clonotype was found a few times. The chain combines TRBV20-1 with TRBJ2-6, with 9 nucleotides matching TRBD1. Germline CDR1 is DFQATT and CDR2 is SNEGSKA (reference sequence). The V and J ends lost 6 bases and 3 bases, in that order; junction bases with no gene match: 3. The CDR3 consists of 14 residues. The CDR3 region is CSAHRGLGANVLTF. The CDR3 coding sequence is TGCAGTGCGCACAGGGGGCTTGGGGCCAACGTCCTGACTTTC.

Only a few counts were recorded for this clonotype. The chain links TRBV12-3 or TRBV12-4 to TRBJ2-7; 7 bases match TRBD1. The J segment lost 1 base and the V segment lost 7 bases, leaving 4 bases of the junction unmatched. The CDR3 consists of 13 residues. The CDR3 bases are TGTGCCAGCACCTCGGACAGGTCCTACGAGCAGTACTTC. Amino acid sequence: CASTSDRSYEQYF.

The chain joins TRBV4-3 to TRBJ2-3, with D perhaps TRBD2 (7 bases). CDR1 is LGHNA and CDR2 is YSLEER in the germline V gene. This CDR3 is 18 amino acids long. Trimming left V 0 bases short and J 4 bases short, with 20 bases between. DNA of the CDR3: TGCGCCAGCAGCCAAGATCTGGGGGGGGGCCTACTGGCAGATACGCAGTATTTT. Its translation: CASSQDLGGGLLADTQYF.

CDR3 bases: TGTGCCAGCAGATACGGAAATACGCAGTATTTT. Residues: CASRYGNTQYF. This sequence joins TRBV12-3 or TRBV12-4 and TRBJ2-3; D remains unclear. This CDR3 has 11 residues. V lost 6 bases to trimming and J lost 7 bases, with 8 bases between them.

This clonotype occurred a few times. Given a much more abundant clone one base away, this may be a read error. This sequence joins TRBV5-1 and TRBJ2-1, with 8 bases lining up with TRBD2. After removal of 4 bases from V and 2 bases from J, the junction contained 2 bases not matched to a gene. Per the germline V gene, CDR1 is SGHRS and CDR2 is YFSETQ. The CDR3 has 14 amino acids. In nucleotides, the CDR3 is TGCGCCAGCAGCATTAGCGGGGCCTACAATGAGCAGTTCTTC. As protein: CASSISGAYNEQFF.